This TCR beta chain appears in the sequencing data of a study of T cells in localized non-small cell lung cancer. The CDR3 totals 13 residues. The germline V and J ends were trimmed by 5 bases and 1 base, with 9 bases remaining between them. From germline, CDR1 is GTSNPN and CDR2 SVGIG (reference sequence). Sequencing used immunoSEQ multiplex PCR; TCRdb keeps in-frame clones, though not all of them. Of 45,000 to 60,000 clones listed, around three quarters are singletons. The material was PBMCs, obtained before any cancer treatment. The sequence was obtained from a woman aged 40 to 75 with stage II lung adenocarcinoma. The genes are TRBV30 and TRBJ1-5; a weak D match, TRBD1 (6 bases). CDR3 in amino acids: CAWAGTSNQPQHF. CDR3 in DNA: TGTGCCTGGGCAGGGACAAGCAATCAGCCCCAGCATTTT.